The 27 T cell receptor beta chains presented below share a single source sample, sequenced in a study of vaccination effects on CD4 cells after COVID-19. Prior to sequencing, the ViraFEST assay stimulated PBMC with viral peptide pools, which expanded the antigen-specific CD4+ T cells. It was after 10 days of culture that CD4+ T cells were isolated. By PCR, the person was confirmed to have had SARS-CoV-2 infection between March and December 2020. Antigens for these TCRs are unknown. The data were produced by immunoSEQ multiplex PCR, yet TCRdb's version contains in-frame clones alone and is incomplete. This table holds roughly 25,000 clones, about three quarters found once. The specimen comprised CD4+ T cells from PBMCs cultured with SARS-CoV-2 spike peptides, sampled before COVID-19 vaccination. Receptors were obtained from a human donor who had a prior SARS-CoV-2 infection.

The gene calls are TRBV6-5 and TRBJ2-5, with D maybe TRBD1 (6 bases). The CDR3 loop spans 15 amino acids. Trimming removed 5 bases from V and 2 bases from J, with 15 bases in between. The germline gives CDR1 MNHEY, CDR2 SVGAGI. This CDR3 is CASSRTGTQQETQYF. CDR3 sequence (DNA): TGTGCCAGCAGTCGGACCGGGACACAGCAAGAGACCCAGTACTTC.

This sequence joins TRBV14 and TRBJ2-7; D is unresolved. V dropped 2 bases and J dropped 3 bases, with 14 bases sitting between them. Germline V CDR1 and CDR2: SGHDN, FVKESK. The CDR3 has 15 amino acids. The CDR3: CASSQNQVSVYEQYF. The CDR3 DNA reads TGTGCCAGCAGCCAAAATCAGGTCAGCGTCTACGAGCAGTACTTC.

The chain has TRBV18 and TRBJ2-7; 9 bases align to TRBD2. Germline CDR1 KGHSH, CDR2 LQKENI. The CDR3 extends over 16 amino acids. Trimming removed 3 bases from V and 6 bases from J; junction bases left unmatched: 12. Here the CDR3 reads CASSPAGGNILSEQYF. CDR3 nucleotides: TGTGCCAGCTCACCGGCGGGAGGGAATATACTGTCCGAGCAGTACTTC.

CDR3 in DNA: TGTGCCAGCAGGCGATCACTCCGGGACAGGGAACAGGGGCGTTCACCCCTCCACTTT. It yields the protein CASRRSLRDREQGRSPLHF. V and J are TRBV2 and TRBJ1-6, with TRBD1 identical over 9 bases. Germline CDR1 reads SNHLY; CDR2 reads FYNNEI. The CDR3 runs to 19 residues. J was trimmed by 9 bases and V by 6 bases; bases with no gene match: 21.

This rearrangement joins TRBV4-2 to TRBJ2-5; 7 nucleotides align to TRBD2. Trimming at V came to 5 bases and at J to 4 bases, leaving 13 bases not matched to a gene. In germline, CDR1 is LGHNA, CDR2 YNFKEQ. CDR3 length equals 16 residues. The CDR3 sequence is CASSGGDRGDRETQYF. The CDR3 DNA sequence: TGTGCCAGCAGCGGGGGGGATCGGGGCGATAGAGAGACCCAGTACTTC.

This sequence joins TRBV7-3 and TRBJ2-1, with 15 bases that match TRBD2. Germline trimming cut 4 bases from V and 7 bases from J; bases unmatched to any gene: 5. The germline gives CDR1 SGHTA, CDR2 FQGTGA. CDR3 size: 16 residues. DNA of the CDR3: TGTGCCAGCAGCTCCGGACTAGCGGGGGGGCGGAATGAGCAGTTCTTC. Its translation is CASSSGLAGGRNEQFF.

The V gene is TRBV7-8, the J gene TRBJ1-2, with D possibly being TRBD1 (6 bases). Germline-derived CDR1 and CDR2 are SGHVS and FQNEAQ. This CDR3 is built from 17 residues. V lost 0 bases, J lost 7 bases, and 21 bases lay in between. In nucleotides, the CDR3 is TGTGCCAGCAGCTTAGCGTCTATGCAGGGGAGGGTTGTTGGCTACACCTTC. It specifies CASSLASMQGRVVGYTF.

The chain uses TRBV20-1 and TRBJ2-1, with TRBD2 matching over 7 bases. Germline loops: CDR1 DFQATT, CDR2 SNEGSKA (reference sequence). With 3 bases clipped from V and 3 bases from J, the junction kept 5 bases outside the gene matches. The CDR3 runs to 14 residues. The CDR3 sequence: CSASGGRFYNEQFF. DNA of the CDR3: TGCAGTGCTAGTGGCGGGAGATTCTACAATGAGCAGTTCTTC.

V usage is TRBV7-6 and J usage is TRBJ2-1, with 8 bases identical to TRBD2. Germline CDR1 and CDR2: SGHVS and FNYEAQ. J lost 6 bases, V lost 5 bases, and 6 bases had no gene match. CDR3 size: 14 residues. CDR3 sequence: CASSPIAGLNEQFF. Written as DNA, the CDR3 is TGTGCCAGCAGCCCCATAGCGGGACTCAATGAGCAGTTCTTC.

The chain couples TRBV19 to TRBJ2-3; unclear D gene. The length of the CDR3 is 20 residues. Germline V gene lookup returns CDR1 LNHDA and CDR2 SQIVND (reference sequence). With 2 bases removed from V and 0 bases from J, the gap between germline ends came to 24 bases. The CDR3 sequence is CASSIRAGDGNSRSTDTQYF. The CDR3 DNA sequence: TGTGCCAGTAGTATAAGGGCTGGCGATGGTAACTCTCGAAGCACAGATACGCAGTATTTT.

This chain connects TRBV19 to TRBJ1-6, with D possibly matching TRBD1 (6 bases). The length of the CDR3 is 15 residues. Germline values: CDR1 LNHDA, CDR2 SQIVND (reference sequence). The V gene lost 4 bases and the J gene lost 4 bases, with 11 bases spanning the gap. Written as DNA, the CDR3 is TGTGCCAGTAGTACCTCTACAGGGTATAATTCACCCCTCCACTTT. Translation gives CASSTSTGYNSPLHF.

V is TRBV6-1 and J is TRBJ2-3, with D uncertain. CDR1 MNHNS and CDR2 SASEGT come from the germline V gene. The V and J ends lost 1 base and 2 bases respectively, with 13 bases between them. This CDR3 spans 16 amino acids. CDR3 DNA: TGTGCCAGCAGTGAAGGGCTAGTGGGCTACACAGATACGCAGTATTTT. Translating gives CASSEGLVGYTDTQYF.

V usage is TRBV20-1 and J usage is TRBJ2-7; D may match TRBD1 or TRBD2 (7 bases each). Trimming cost V 3 bases and J 3 bases, with 15 bases left between them. Germline V lookup: CDR1 DFQATT, CDR2 SNEGSKA (reference sequence). The CDR3 is 14 residues long. The chain's CDR3 is CSASAGGDLYEQYF. The CDR3 nucleotides read TGCAGTGCTAGTGCAGGGGGGGACCTCTACGAGCAGTACTTC.

The CDR3 DNA follows: TGCGCCAGCAGCCCCACTCCCGGGACTAGCGGAGGCAGACCGTTCCAAGAGACCCAGTACTTC. Its translation is CASSPTPGTSGGRPFQETQYF. V usage is TRBV5-1 and J usage is TRBJ2-5; TRBD2 matches 11 bases. V was pared by 4 bases and J by 1 base, with 21 bases of the junction left unmatched. This CDR3 contains 21 residues. From germline, CDR1 is SGHRS and CDR2 YFSETQ.

The chain joins TRBV18 to TRBJ1-4; D is possibly TRBD1 (5 bases). Trimming took 3 bases from V and 8 from J, leaving 28 bases between them. This CDR3 contains 19 residues. Germline V gene sequence: CDR1 KGHSH, CDR2 LQKENI. CDR3: CASSPVTWFGAARREKLFF. The DNA of the CDR3 is TGTGCCAGCTCACCTGTGACCTGGTTCGGGGCTGCCCGACGGGAAAAACTGTTTTTT.

The genes are TRBV15 and TRBJ2-6; the D gene is possibly TRBD2 (6 bases). Germline values: CDR1 LNHNV, CDR2 YYDKDF (reference sequence). Trimming stripped 0 bases from V and 0 bases from J, with 9 bases between. This CDR3 has 17 residues. The CDR3 here is CATSRDWRDSGANVLTF. CDR3 DNA: TGTGCCACCAGCAGAGATTGGAGGGACTCTGGGGCCAACGTCCTGACTTTC.

The chain joins TRBV9 to TRBJ1-1, with D unclear. This CDR3 has 14 residues. Trimming took off 0 bases at V and 1 base at J, with 7 bases between the two ends. The germline V gene has CDR1 SGDLS and CDR2 YYNGEE. CDR3 protein: CASSVEATNTEAFF. CDR3 DNA: TGTGCCAGCAGCGTAGAGGCGACGAACACTGAAGCTTTCTTT.

This clone was seen only a few times. J is TRBJ2-3 and V is TRBV6-1; D assignment may be TRBD1 or TRBD2 (6 bases each). The V gene's germline CDR1 is MNHNS and CDR2 SASEGT. The CDR3 totals 14 residues. With 1 base removed from V and 5 bases from J, the gap between germline ends came to 10 bases. CDR3 bases: TGTGCCAGCAGTGAAGGGGGGGCCAGAGATACGCAGTATTTT. Encoded protein: CASSEGGARDTQYF.

This chain links TRBV28 with TRBJ1-2; maybe TRBD1 (6 bases). Looked up from germline, CDR1 is MDHEN and CDR2 is SYDVKM. This CDR3 has 12 residues. The V end lost 6 bases, the J end lost 5 bases, and 10 bases lay between the germline ends. CDR3 nucleotides: TGTGCCAGCAGCCAAACAGGGTATGGCTACACCTTC. Its protein product is CASSQTGYGYTF.

The chain couples TRBV2 to TRBJ2-3; D gene unclear. The CDR3 has 12 amino acids. Germline V CDR1 and CDR2: SNHLY, FYNNEI. The germline V and J ends were trimmed by 4 bases and 0 bases, with 2 bases remaining between them. Here the CDR3 DNA reads TGTGCCAGCAGTGTAAGCACAGATACGCAGTATTTT. Translating gives CASSVSTDTQYF.

This clone was seen a handful of times. The chain has TRBV2 and TRBJ2-1, with 9 bases identical to TRBD1. V gave up 7 bases and J gave up 6 bases; unmatched junction bases: 7. Germline V CDR1 and CDR2: SNHLY, FYNNEI. The CDR3 has 14 amino acids. CDR3 protein: CASTRDRAANEQFF. CDR3 sequence (DNA): TGTGCCAGCACCCGGGACAGGGCGGCCAATGAGCAGTTCTTC.

The chain uses TRBV5-1 and TRBJ2-5; D perhaps matches TRBD2 (5 bases). The CDR3 is made up of 16 amino acids. Germline CDR1 is SGHRS and CDR2 is YFSETQ. V lost 0 bases and J 2 bases, leaving 14 bases between the germline ends. Here the CDR3 reads CASSLASTGFQETQYF. CDR3 in DNA: TGCGCCAGCAGCTTGGCCAGTACGGGATTTCAAGAGACCCAGTACTTC.

This clone was counted between two and nine times. This chain connects TRBV9 to TRBJ2-2; 10 nucleotides line up with TRBD2. The CDR3 runs to 16 residues. CDR1 and CDR2 (germline): SGDLS, YYNGEE. V shed 4 bases and J 7 bases; nucleotides not matched to a gene: 10. Here the CDR3 reads CASSPKREGWNGELFF. The CDR3 nucleotides read TGTGCCAGCAGCCCGAAGCGGGAGGGCTGGAACGGGGAGCTGTTTTTT.

The V gene is TRBV5-1, the J gene TRBJ2-7; D ambiguous. The CDR3 is 12 residues long. The ends were cut back, 0 bases at V and 3 bases at J, with 4 bases in the middle. Germline V CDR1 and CDR2: SGHRS, YFSETQ. The CDR3, as DNA: TGCGCCAGCAGCTTGGGTGTCTACGAGCAGTACTTC. It translates to CASSLGVYEQYF.

The chain carries TRBV27 and TRBJ1-6; D not resolved. Trimming pared 4 bases from V and 0 bases from J, leaving 13 bases between. In germline, CDR1 is MNHEY, CDR2 SMNVEV (reference sequence). The CDR3 contains 17 residues. CDR3 in DNA: TGTGCCAGCAGTTCTAGGGTCTCGAGCTCCTATAATTCACCCCTCCACTTT. Translated: CASSSRVSSSYNSPLHF.

The chain links TRBV4-2 to TRBJ2-5, with 12 bases matching TRBD2. The CDR3 spans 16 residues. Germline assignment: CDR1 LGHNA and CDR2 YNFKEQ. Losses at the gene ends were 5 bases for V and 2 bases for J; bases not matched to a gene: 6. The CDR3 region has the DNA TGTGCCAGCAGCTCAACTAGCGGGGGGCCACAAGAGACCCAGTACTTC. It codes for CASSSTSGGPQETQYF.

This chain joins TRBV29-1 and TRBJ2-1; 9 bases are a match to TRBD2. This CDR3 comprises 13 residues. Germline lookup yields CDR1 SQVTM and CDR2 ANQGSEA. J was trimmed by 8 bases and V by 3 bases; bases with no gene match: 5. The CDR3 DNA reads TGCAGCGTTGATCCACTAGCGGGCGATGAGCAGTTCTTC. Translating gives CSVDPLAGDEQFF.